This record covers a single T cell receptor (beta chain). Its antigen is currently unknown. The germline V gene encodes CDR1 SEHNR and CDR2 FQNEAQ (reference sequence). The CDR3 has 15 amino acids. J was trimmed by 4 bases and V by 8 bases; bases with no gene match: 9. A J-beta primer mix and a sample-barcoded 5' primer were used in a second PCR of roughly 6 to 11 cycles. A single record per CDR3 protein comes from TCRdb applying MiXCR to the 5' RACE reads. The table has over 600,000 distinct CDR3 sequences, 40% to 45% seen once. These data come from a study of blood T cells in healthy people across ages. Study findings and constraints: Any changes in expanded clonotypes were possibly confounded, as donor CMV status remained unknown. The percentage of naive T cells correlated strongly with TCR beta diversity. Roughly linear declines in TCR beta diversity per million T cells occurred with age.

The material sequenced was blood. This receptor was taken from a man aged 80 or over in good health. This chain links TRBV7-9 with TRBJ2-3, with 10 bases identical to TRBD2. CDR3 in amino acids: CASGPGLAEADTQYF. The CDR3 coding sequence is TGTGCCAGCGGCCCAGGACTAGCGGAGGCAGATACGCAGTATTTT.